The 11 T cell receptor beta chains below all came from one sample that was sequenced in a study of cytomegalovirus exposure and HLA in healthy donors. Researchers ran the PCR with 60 Vbeta and 13 Jbeta primers. Sequenced by immunoSEQ multiplex PCR; TCRdb stores in-frame clones only, minus some. The sample carries some 35,000 clones, more than 50% recorded once. The specimen was PBMCs. Source of these receptors: a woman aged 40 to 50 in good health and CMV-seropositive.

The chain joins TRBV28 to TRBJ2-1; possible D gene TRBD2, 6 bases. From germline, CDR1 is MDHEN and CDR2 SYDVKM. The CDR3 extends over 15 amino acids. V lost 2 bases and J 7 bases, leaving 15 bases between the germline ends. In nucleotides, the CDR3 is TGTGCCAGCAGTTTAGGTGGGGGTCGGGGGAATGAGCAGTTCTTC. This encodes CASSLGGGRGNEQFF.

This clone was seen just once. The chain couples TRBV10-3 to TRBJ1-6; 7 bases align to TRBD1. The CDR3 consists of 12 residues. With V trimmed by 4 bases and J by 13 bases, 4 bases remained unmatched. Per germline, CDR1 ENHRY and CDR2 SYGVKD. The DNA for the CDR3 is TGTGCCATCAGTGTGACAGGGCAGCCCCTCCACTTT. The encoded protein is CAISVTGQPLHF.

The J gene is TRBJ2-7, the V gene TRBV29-1; 8 bases are a match to TRBD1. V trimming: 4 bases; J trimming: 3 bases; junction bases outside the gene matches: 2. The germline gives CDR1 SQVTM, CDR2 ANQGSEA. CDR3 size: 12 residues. CDR3: CSVATGGYEQYF. Written as DNA, the CDR3 is TGCAGCGTTGCAACAGGGGGCTACGAGCAGTACTTC.

V and J are TRBV28 and TRBJ2-5, with 13 bases that match TRBD2. Trimming at V came to 6 bases and at J to 5 bases, leaving 6 bases not matched to a gene. Germline lookup yields CDR1 MDHEN and CDR2 SYDVKM. The length of the CDR3 is 15 residues. The CDR3 sequence: CASSTSGGARETQYF. DNA for the CDR3: TGTGCCAGCAGCACTAGCGGGGGGGCCCGGGAGACCCAGTACTTC.

About this clone: An end of the junction does not agree with germline; a read error may underlie this. In DNA, the CDR3 is TGTGCCAGCAGCTTAGGGACAGCTGGCAACACCATATATTTT. Amino acid sequence: CASSLGTAGNTIYF. V is TRBV13 and J is TRBJ1-3; perhaps TRBD1 as D (5 bases). Germline CDR1 and CDR2: PRHDT and FYEKMQ (reference sequence). The CDR3 covers 14 residues.

This clone was seen a handful of times. The chain uses TRBV4-2 and TRBJ2-5; D remains ambiguous. Gene TRBJ2-7 matches the end of the DNA better, so the J call may be wrong. CDR3 length: 12 residues. Germline V lookup: CDR1 LGHNA, CDR2 YNFKEQ. The CDR3 DNA sequence: TGTGCCAGCAGCCAAGCCAATTACGAGCAGTACTTC. It is translated as CASSQANYEQYF.

The rearrangement joins TRBV6-5 to TRBJ1-2; tentatively, D is TRBD1 (6 bases). The germline CDR1 and CDR2 sequences are MNHEY and SVGAGI. This CDR3 has 14 amino acids. V lost 6 bases to trimming and J lost 6 bases, with 17 bases between them. Written as DNA, the CDR3 is TGTGCCAGCAGGGGCCGAGGGGGAACGGATGGCTACACCTTC. Protein sequence: CASRGRGGTDGYTF.

V gene TRBV30 combines with J gene TRBJ1-2, with TRBD1 identical over 7 bases. The CDR3 sequence is 14 residues long. Trimming removed 4 bases from V and 0 bases from J; junction bases left unmatched: 5. The V gene's germline CDR1 is GTSNPN and CDR2 SVGIG (reference sequence). The CDR3: CAWTGQGANYGYTF. CDR3 sequence (DNA): TGTGCCTGGACGGGGCAGGGGGCTAACTATGGCTACACCTTC.

The J gene is TRBJ1-2, the V gene TRBV14, with 9 bases fitting TRBD1. CDR3 length: 13 residues. J lost 1 base, V lost 6 bases, and 0 bases had no gene match. Looked up from germline, CDR1 is SGHDN and CDR2 is FVKESK. CDR3 coding DNA: TGTGCCAGCAGGGGACAGGGTAACTATGGCTACACCTTC. This codes for CASRGQGNYGYTF.

By share, this clone ranks as medium-sized (0.01 to 0.1%). The chain employs TRBV5-6 and TRBJ1-6; D call uncertain. Looked up from germline, CDR1 is SGHDT and CDR2 is YYEEEE. The CDR3 is 15 residues long. Trimming stripped 4 bases from V and 3 bases from J, with 11 bases between. CDR3 bases: TGTGCCAGCAGCCGGAAAGGAGACTATAATTCACCCCTCCACTTT. It codes for CASSRKGDYNSPLHF. The full variable domain, rest sourced from reference TRBV5-6 and TRBJ1-6, is DAGVTQSPTHLIKTRGQQVTLRCSPKSGHDTVSWYQQALGQGPQFIFQYYEEEERQRGNFPDRFSGHQFPNYSSELNVNALLLGDSALYLCASSRKGDYNSPLHFGNGTRLTVT.

CDR3 sequence (DNA): TGCGCCAGCAGCTCAGGGGCTGGAAACACCATATATTTT. Protein sequence: CASSSGAGNTIYF. The chain couples TRBV5-1 to TRBJ1-3; D may be TRBD1 (6 bases). Germline values: CDR1 SGHRS, CDR2 YFSETQ. Trimming left V 3 bases short and J 2 bases short, with 6 bases between. The CDR3 has 13 residues.